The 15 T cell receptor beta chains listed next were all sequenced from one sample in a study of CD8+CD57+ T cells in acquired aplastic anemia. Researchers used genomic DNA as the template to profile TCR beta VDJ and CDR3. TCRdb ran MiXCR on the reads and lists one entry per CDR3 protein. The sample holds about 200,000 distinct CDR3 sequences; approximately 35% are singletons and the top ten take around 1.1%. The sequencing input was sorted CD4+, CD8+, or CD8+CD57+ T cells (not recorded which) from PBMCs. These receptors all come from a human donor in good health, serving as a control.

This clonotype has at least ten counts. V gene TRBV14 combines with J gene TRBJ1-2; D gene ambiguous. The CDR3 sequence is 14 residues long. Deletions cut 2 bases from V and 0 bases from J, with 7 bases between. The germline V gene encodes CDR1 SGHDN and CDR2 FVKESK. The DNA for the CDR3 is TGTGCCAGCAGCCAAAGAGGGACTAACTATGGCTACACCTTC. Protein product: CASSQRGTNYGYTF.

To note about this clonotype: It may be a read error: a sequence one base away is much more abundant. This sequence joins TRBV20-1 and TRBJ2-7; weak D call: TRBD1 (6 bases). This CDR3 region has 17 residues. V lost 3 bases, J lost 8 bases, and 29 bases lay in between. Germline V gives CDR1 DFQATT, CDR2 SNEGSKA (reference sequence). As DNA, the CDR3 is TGCAGTGCTAGTCCCTGGGGAACGACAGGTTCGGAGTTACAGCAGTACTTC. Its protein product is CSASPWGTTGSELQQYF.

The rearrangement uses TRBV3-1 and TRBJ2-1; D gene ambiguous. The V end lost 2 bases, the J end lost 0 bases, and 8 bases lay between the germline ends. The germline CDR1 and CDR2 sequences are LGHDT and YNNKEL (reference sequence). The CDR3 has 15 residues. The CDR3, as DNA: TGTGCCAGCAGCCAAAGTGCAGTCTCCTACAATGAGCAGTTCTTC. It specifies CASSQSAVSYNEQFF.

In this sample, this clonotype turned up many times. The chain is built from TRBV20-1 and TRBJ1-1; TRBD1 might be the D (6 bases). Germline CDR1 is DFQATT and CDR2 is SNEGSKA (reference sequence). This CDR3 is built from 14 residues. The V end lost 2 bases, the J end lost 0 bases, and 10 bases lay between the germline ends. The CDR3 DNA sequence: TGCAGTGCTAGACTACGGGGGCTGAACACTGAAGCTTTCTTT. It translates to CSARLRGLNTEAFF.

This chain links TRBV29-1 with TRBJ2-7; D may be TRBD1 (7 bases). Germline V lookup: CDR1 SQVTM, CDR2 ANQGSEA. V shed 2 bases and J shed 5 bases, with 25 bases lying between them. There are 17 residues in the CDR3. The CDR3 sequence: CSVETAGLGQVVHEQYF. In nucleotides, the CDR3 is TGCAGCGTTGAAACGGCGGGGTTAGGACAGGTGGTCCACGAGCAGTACTTC.

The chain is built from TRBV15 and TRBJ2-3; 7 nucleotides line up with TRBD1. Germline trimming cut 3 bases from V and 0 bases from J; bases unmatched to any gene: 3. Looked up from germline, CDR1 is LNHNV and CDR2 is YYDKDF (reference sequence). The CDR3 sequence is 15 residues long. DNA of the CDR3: TGTGCCACCAGCAGCTGGGGACAGAGCACAGATACGCAGTATTTT. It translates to CATSSWGQSTDTQYF.

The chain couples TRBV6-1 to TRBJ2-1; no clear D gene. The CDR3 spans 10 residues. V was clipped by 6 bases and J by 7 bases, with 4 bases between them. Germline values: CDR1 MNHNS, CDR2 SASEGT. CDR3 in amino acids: CASRKNEQFF. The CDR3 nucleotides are TGTGCCAGCAGGAAGAATGAGCAGTTCTTC.

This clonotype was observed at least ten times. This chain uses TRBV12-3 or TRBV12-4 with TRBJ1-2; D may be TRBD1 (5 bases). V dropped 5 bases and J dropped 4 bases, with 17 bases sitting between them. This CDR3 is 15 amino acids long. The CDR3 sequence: CASSRTYGAAYGYTF. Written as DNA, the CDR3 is TGTGCCAGCAGTCGGACTTACGGGGCTGCCTATGGCTACACCTTC.

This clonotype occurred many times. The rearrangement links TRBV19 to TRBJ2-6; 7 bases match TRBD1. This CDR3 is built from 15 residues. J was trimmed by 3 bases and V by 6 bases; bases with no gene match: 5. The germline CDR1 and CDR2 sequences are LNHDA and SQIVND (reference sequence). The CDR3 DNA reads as TGTGCCAGTAGGACCCAGGGGGTTGGGGCCAACGTCCTGACTTTC. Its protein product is CASRTQGVGANVLTF.

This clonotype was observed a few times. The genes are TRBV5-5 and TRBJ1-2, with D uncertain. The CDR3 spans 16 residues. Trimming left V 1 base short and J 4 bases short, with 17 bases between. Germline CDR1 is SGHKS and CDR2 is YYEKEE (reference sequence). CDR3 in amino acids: CASSLTVQVLLYGYTF. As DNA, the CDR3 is TGTGCCAGCAGCTTGACGGTTCAGGTTCTTCTCTATGGCTACACCTTC.

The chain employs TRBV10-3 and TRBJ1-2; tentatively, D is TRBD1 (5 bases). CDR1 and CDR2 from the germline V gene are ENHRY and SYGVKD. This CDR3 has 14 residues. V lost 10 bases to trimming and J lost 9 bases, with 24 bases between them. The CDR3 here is CATIPGPKPGSYTF. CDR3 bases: TGTGCCACCATCCCGGGACCAAAACCTGGAAGCTACACCTTC.

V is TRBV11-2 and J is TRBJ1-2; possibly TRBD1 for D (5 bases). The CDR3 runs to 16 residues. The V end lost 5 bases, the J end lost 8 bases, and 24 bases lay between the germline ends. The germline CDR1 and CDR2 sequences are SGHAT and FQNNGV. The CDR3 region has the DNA TGTGCCAGCAGCCCGGCAATGGGCAGGGAGGGGAAAGGCTACACCTTC. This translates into CASSPAMGREGKGYTF.

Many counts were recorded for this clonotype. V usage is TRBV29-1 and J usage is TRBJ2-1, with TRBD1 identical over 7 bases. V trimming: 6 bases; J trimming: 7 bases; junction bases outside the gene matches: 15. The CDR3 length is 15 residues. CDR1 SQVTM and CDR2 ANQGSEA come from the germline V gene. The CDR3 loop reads CSVPEGGIIINEQFF. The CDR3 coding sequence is TGCAGCGTCCCCGAAGGGGGCATAATTATAAATGAGCAGTTCTTC.

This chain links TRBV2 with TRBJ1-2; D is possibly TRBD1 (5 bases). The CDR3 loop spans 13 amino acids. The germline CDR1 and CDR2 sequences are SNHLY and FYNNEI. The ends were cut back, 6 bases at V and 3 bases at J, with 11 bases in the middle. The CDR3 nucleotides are TGTGCCAGCAGCAGGGACGGAGACTATGGCTACACCTTC. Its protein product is CASSRDGDYGYTF.

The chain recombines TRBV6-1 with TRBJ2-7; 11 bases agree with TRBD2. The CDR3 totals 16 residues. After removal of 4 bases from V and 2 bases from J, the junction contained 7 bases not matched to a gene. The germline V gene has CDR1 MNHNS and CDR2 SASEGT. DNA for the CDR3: TGTGCCAGCAGTGTACGACTAGCGGGGCAACCCTACGAGCAGTACTTC. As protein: CASSVRLAGQPYEQYF.